This entry lists 22 T cell receptor beta chains sequenced from one sample in a study of blood T cell repertoires in COVID-19. Profiling relied on immunoSEQ multiplex PCR, and the TCRdb table lists in-frame clones only, not all of them. Of approximately 210,000 clones in the sample, approximately 91% were seen once. The specimen sequenced was peripheral blood. Receptors originate from a woman aged 40-49 years with acute or convalescent COVID-19.

CDR3 nucleotides: TGCGCCAGCAGCCCGGCGGCGGGTAGAGAAACTGAAGCTTTCTTT. The encoded protein is CASSPAAGRETEAFF. This chain links TRBV5-1 with TRBJ1-1; D call uncertain. The CDR3 contains 15 residues. The V gene lost 4 bases and the J gene lost 5 bases, with 18 bases spanning the gap. In germline, CDR1 is SGHRS, CDR2 YFSETQ.

CDR3 nucleotides: TGTGCCAGCAGACGAACAGGACTAGCGGAAAACTACAATGAGCAGTTCTTC. It translates to CASRRTGLAENYNEQFF. The V call is TRBV3-1 (or the pseudogene TRBV3-2), the J call TRBJ2-1, with 10 bases matching TRBD2. V was pared by 6 bases and J by 3 bases, with 11 bases of the junction left unmatched. Germline V gives CDR1 LGHDT, CDR2 YNNKEL (reference sequence). The CDR3 has 17 amino acids.

J is TRBJ2-7 and V is TRBV24-1; 8 bases agree with TRBD1. The V and J ends lost 10 bases and 3 bases, in that order; junction bases with no gene match: 7. This CDR3 spans 13 amino acids. Germline lookup yields CDR1 KGHDR and CDR2 SFDVKD. The CDR3 region has the DNA TGTGCCACGCGACAGGGGCGTCGCTACGAGCAGTACGTC. It codes for CATRQGRRYEQYV.

This clone turned up a few times. This rearrangement joins TRBV23-1 to TRBJ1-3; TRBD1 agrees at 7 bases. TRBV23-1 is known as an ORF, though its function is uncertain. The CDR3 is 13 residues long. V dropped 10 bases and J dropped 2; count of bases not matched to a gene: 5. The CDR3 DNA is TGCGCCAAAGGGACAGCCCCTGGAAACACCATATATTTT. This translates into CAKGTAPGNTIYF.

The V gene is TRBV19, the J gene TRBJ1-2; maybe TRBD1 (6 bases). Trimming removed 5 bases at V and 6 bases at J, with 13 bases between. Germline V lookup: CDR1 LNHDA, CDR2 SQIVND (reference sequence). CDR3 length: 13 residues. The DNA for the CDR3 is TGTGCCAGTAGTTCACAGGGTGTGGATGGCTACACCTTC. Its protein product is CASSSQGVDGYTF. The whole variable domain, remainder taken from reference TRBV19 and TRBJ1-2, is DGGITQSPKYLFRKEGQNVTLSCEQNLNHDAMYWYRQDPGQGLRLIYYSQIVNDFQKGDIAEGYSVSREKKESFPLTVTSAQKNPTAFYLCASSSQGVDGYTFGSGTRLTVV.

The chain uses TRBV18 and TRBJ2-3; 7 bases match TRBD1. V trimming: 3 bases; J trimming: 4 bases; junction bases outside the gene matches: 4. The CDR3 has 14 residues. CDR1 KGHSH and CDR2 LQKENI come from the germline V gene. CDR3 region: CASSPTGEADTQYF. CDR3 bases: TGTGCCAGCTCACCCACAGGGGAAGCAGATACGCAGTATTTT.

The chain employs TRBV6-5 and TRBJ1-3; perhaps TRBD1 as D (6 bases). V lost 6 bases and J lost 4, with 16 bases in between. The CDR3 covers 15 residues. Germline-derived CDR1 and CDR2 are MNHEY and SVGAGI. Here the CDR3 DNA reads TGTGCCAGCAGGCATAGGGGGGGCAAGGGAAACACCATATATTTT. Its protein product is CASRHRGGKGNTIYF.

V usage is TRBV3-1 (or the pseudogene TRBV3-2) and J usage is TRBJ1-1; D not resolved. Germline CDR1 and CDR2: LGHDT and YNNKEL (reference sequence). The CDR3 length is 13 residues. The V end was cut by 1 base, the J end by 10 bases, with 13 bases between. CDR3 residues: CASSQVEGGSAFF. Written as DNA, the CDR3 is TGTGCCAGCAGCCAAGTTGAGGGAGGGTCAGCTTTCTTT.

This chain joins TRBV12-5 and TRBJ1-1, with D possibly TRBD1 on 5 matching bases. Looked up from germline, CDR1 is LGHNT and CDR2 is FRNRAP. The CDR3 contains 13 residues. Between the trimmed V and J ends, which lost 8 bases and 2 bases, there was a span of 12 bases. CDR3: CASQNDRNTEAFF. CDR3 sequence (DNA): TGTGCTAGTCAAAACGACAGAAACACTGAAGCTTTCTTT.

V is TRBV6-6 and J is TRBJ1-1; D might be TRBD1 (5 bases). Germline-derived CDR1 and CDR2 are MNHNY and SVGAGI (reference sequence). The CDR3 is made up of 15 amino acids. V lost 7 bases, J lost 0 bases, and 15 bases lay in between. CDR3 amino acids: CASIPRGGVNTEAFF. CDR3 in DNA: TGTGCCAGCATTCCCCGGGGGGGAGTGAACACTGAAGCTTTCTTT.

The chain joins TRBV5-1 to TRBJ2-5, with D perhaps matching TRBD2 (6 bases). The CDR3 totals 15 residues. The ends were cut back, 1 base at V and 1 base at J, with 11 bases in the middle. CDR1 and CDR2 from the germline V gene are SGHRS and YFSETQ. The CDR3 here is CASSLMGEAQETQYF. The CDR3 DNA reads TGCGCCAGCAGCTTGATGGGGGAGGCCCAAGAGACCCAGTACTTC.

V and J are TRBV5-8 and TRBJ2-3, with 15 bases matching TRBD2. The ends lost 4 bases at V and 8 bases at J; junction bases unmatched: 8. Germline CDR1 SGHTS, CDR2 YDEGEE. The CDR3 spans 16 residues. The CDR3 spells CASSERTSGGASTQYF. The CDR3 DNA is TGTGCCAGCAGCGAGAGGACTAGCGGGGGGGCATCTACGCAGTATTTT.

CDR3 in amino acids: CASSLSPGGNLGNTIYF. Here the CDR3 DNA reads TGTGCCAGCAGCTTATCTCCAGGGGGCAATTTGGGAAACACCATATATTTT. The V and J genes are TRBV11-2 and TRBJ1-3; 8 nucleotides align to TRBD1. Germline V gene lookup returns CDR1 SGHAT and CDR2 FQNNGV. After removal of 2 bases from V and 4 bases from J, the junction contained 10 bases not matched to a gene. The CDR3 sequence is 17 residues long.

V is TRBV5-1 and J is TRBJ2-5, with 15 bases identical to TRBD2. The CDR3 loop spans 20 amino acids. Looked up from germline, CDR1 is SGHRS and CDR2 is YFSETQ. After removal of 2 bases from V and 4 bases from J, the junction contained 15 bases not matched to a gene. CDR3 residues: CASSFTDGTSGGPIVETQYF. In DNA form, the CDR3 reads TGCGCCAGCAGCTTCACAGATGGGACTAGCGGGGGGCCCATAGTAGAGACCCAGTACTTC.

The CDR3 sequence: CAWSQTGVHEQYV. The CDR3 bases are TGTGCCTGGAGCCAGACAGGGGTCCACGAGCAGTACGTC. This chain connects TRBV30 to TRBJ2-7, with TRBD1 matching 8 bases. The V gene end was trimmed by 3 bases and the J gene end by 5 bases; junction bases not matched to a gene: 6. CDR1 GTSNPN and CDR2 SVGIG come from the germline V gene (reference sequence). The CDR3 totals 13 residues.

The V gene is TRBV2, the J gene TRBJ2-2; the D gene is possibly TRBD2 (6 bases). The CDR3 is made up of 14 amino acids. V was cut by 3 bases and J by 5 bases, with 10 bases left in between. The germline gives CDR1 SNHLY, CDR2 FYNNEI. CDR3 protein: CASSERRGTGELFF. The CDR3 coding sequence is TGTGCCAGCAGTGAGAGACGGGGGACCGGGGAGCTGTTTTTT.

V and J are TRBV6-6 and TRBJ1-5; 8 nucleotides line up with TRBD1. J gave up 9 bases and V 5 bases, and 15 bases lay outside the gene matches. CDR3 size: 16 residues. CDR1 and CDR2 from the germline V gene are MNHNY and SVGAGI (reference sequence). CDR3 loop: CASSLGQGRVGRPQHF. The CDR3 region has the DNA TGTGCCAGCAGTCTCGGACAGGGCCGCGTCGGGCGGCCCCAGCATTTT.

The chain employs TRBV12-3 or TRBV12-4 and TRBJ1-5; D possibly corresponds to TRBD1 (5 bases). Trimming pared 4 bases from V and 6 bases from J, leaving 10 bases between. The CDR3 has 13 amino acids. Here the CDR3 reads CASSSGIGQPQHF. CDR3 coding DNA: TGTGCCAGCAGTTCAGGGATCGGTCAGCCCCAGCATTTT.

The chain is built from TRBV27 and TRBJ1-2; TRBD1 aligns across 7 bases. The CDR3 has 16 amino acids. J gave up 5 bases and V 6 bases, and 15 bases lay outside the gene matches. Germline V gene sequence: CDR1 MNHEY, CDR2 SMNVEV (reference sequence). The CDR3 reads CASSPDRAGNRYGYTF. The DNA for the CDR3 is TGTGCCAGCAGCCCCGACAGGGCAGGGAATAGATATGGCTACACCTTC.

The chain combines TRBV10-2 with TRBJ2-5; TRBD2 might be the D (6 bases). The CDR3 totals 16 residues. Germline CDR1 and CDR2: WSHSY and SAAADI. Trimming removed 7 bases from V and 4 bases from J, with 22 bases in between. The chain's CDR3 is CASTRRAGSQGETQYF. The CDR3 coding sequence is TGCGCCAGCACAAGAAGGGCGGGGAGTCAGGGAGAGACCCAGTACTTC.

This clone was detected once. The rearrangement links TRBV12-3 or TRBV12-4 to TRBJ1-5; D not resolved. V lost 2 bases and J lost 5, with 7 bases in between. This CDR3 spans 13 amino acids. CDR3 protein: CASSLKRYQPQHF. CDR3 sequence (DNA): TGTGCCAGCAGTTTAAAGAGATATCAGCCCCAGCATTTT.

This chain links TRBV14 with TRBJ1-1; 7 nucleotides line up with TRBD1. The CDR3 has 15 amino acids. CDR1 is SGHDN, CDR2 FVKESK, per germline. V shed 3 bases, J shed 4 bases, and the junction held 8 bases outside the gene matches. Here the CDR3 DNA reads TGTGCCAGCAGCCATGTAGGGGGCTGGAGCACTGAAGCTTTCTTT. As protein: CASSHVGGWSTEAFF.